The 28 T cell receptor beta chains given below trace back to one sample, sequenced in a study of graft-versus-host responses after intestinal transplantation. Their antigen targets remain unknown. Method: immunoSEQ multiplex PCR; TCRdb's copy keeps in-frame clones and lacks some. The data contain more than 100,000 clones, 80% to 95% of them seen just once; the ten biggest clones take up over 0.1%. The sample was unstimulated CD4+ T cells sorted from spleen or lymph node cells, taken before intestinal transplant. The receptor source for this set is a human donor who received an intestinal transplant.

The V and J genes are TRBV18 and TRBJ1-5; D is unclear. V lost 4 bases to trimming and J lost 3 bases, with 19 bases between them. CDR1 KGHSH and CDR2 LQKENI come from the germline V gene. The CDR3 is made up of 17 amino acids. The CDR3: CASSLSTPGQTNQPQHF. In DNA form, the CDR3 reads TGTGCCAGCTCACTTTCAACTCCGGGTCAGACCAATCAGCCCCAGCATTTT.

The chain recombines TRBV2 with TRBJ2-1; D gene ambiguous. Per the germline V gene, CDR1 is SNHLY and CDR2 is FYNNEI. The length of the CDR3 is 10 residues. Trimming stripped 9 bases from V and 8 bases from J, with 8 bases between. In DNA form, the CDR3 reads TGTGCCAGGGCGGCTCATGAGCAGTTCTTC. Encoded protein: CARAAHEQFF.

This clone was recorded once. The chain employs TRBV5-1 and TRBJ2-7; D possibly corresponds to TRBD1 (5 bases). V shed 0 bases and J shed 5 bases, with 18 bases lying between them. Per the germline V gene, CDR1 is SGHRS and CDR2 is YFSETQ. There are 16 residues in the CDR3. The CDR3 spells CASSLGASGFTHEQYF. CDR3 bases: TGCGCCAGCAGCTTGGGAGCTTCAGGGTTCACGCACGAGCAGTACTTC.

This rearrangement joins TRBV5-1 to TRBJ1-1; no clear D. Germline V lookup: CDR1 SGHRS, CDR2 YFSETQ. The CDR3 runs 15 residues. With 3 bases removed from V and 2 bases from J, the gap between germline ends came to 14 bases. The CDR3 sequence: CASSSDGRYNTEAFF. CDR3 coding DNA: TGCGCCAGCAGCTCGGATGGACGGTATAACACTGAAGCTTTCTTT.

The V and J genes are TRBV19 and TRBJ2-1; no clear D. CDR1 and CDR2 (germline): LNHDA, SQIVND (reference sequence). The CDR3 runs to 12 residues. V was clipped by 3 bases and J by 10 bases, with 10 bases between them. CDR3 in DNA: TGTGCCAGTAGTATGCAGGCCGGCGAGCAGTTCTTC. Its protein is CASSMQAGEQFF.

The chain links TRBV10-1 to TRBJ2-7, with D tentatively TRBD1 or TRBD2 (6 bases each). The germline CDR1 and CDR2 sequences are WNHNN and SYGVQD (reference sequence). V was pared by 0 bases and J by 7 bases, with 16 bases between. This CDR3 comprises 15 residues. The CDR3 here is CASSESQGGRGEQYF. CDR3 DNA: TGCGCCAGCAGTGAGTCGCAAGGGGGGCGAGGGGAGCAGTACTTC.

CDR3 region: CASGRIGAFF. Written as DNA, the CDR3 is TGTGCCAGCGGCAGGATAGGAGCTTTCTTT. The chain uses TRBV28 and TRBJ1-1; D unresolved. The V gene's germline CDR1 is MDHEN and CDR2 SYDVKM. The CDR3 consists of 10 residues. Trimming cost V 8 bases and J 10 bases, with 11 bases left between them.

The chain uses TRBV6-5 and TRBJ2-7; the D gene is possibly TRBD1 (6 bases). Germline V gene lookup returns CDR1 MNHEY and CDR2 SVGAGI. The CDR3 is made up of 12 amino acids. The germline V and J ends were trimmed by 5 bases and 6 bases, with 11 bases remaining between them. CDR3 coding DNA: TGTGCCAGCAGTGTACAGGGATCCGAGCAGTACTTC. Protein sequence: CASSVQGSEQYF.

This chain joins TRBV7-9 and TRBJ2-1; 10 nucleotides match TRBD1. CDR3 length: 16 residues. Per germline, CDR1 SEHNR and CDR2 FQNEAQ (reference sequence). Losses at the gene ends were 3 bases for V and 8 bases for J; bases not matched to a gene: 10. The CDR3 loop reads CASSFIRQGANYEQFF. The CDR3 DNA is TGTGCCAGCAGCTTTATCCGACAGGGGGCGAATTATGAGCAGTTCTTC.

This chain links TRBV28 with TRBJ2-5; 7 nucleotides line up with TRBD2. V lost 7 bases and J lost 0; bases outside the gene matches: 11. Per germline, CDR1 MDHEN and CDR2 SYDVKM. The CDR3 extends over 16 amino acids. CDR3: CASMWGVGGYQETQYF. In DNA, the CDR3 is TGTGCCAGCATGTGGGGGGTGGGAGGGTACCAAGAGACCCAGTACTTC. The full variable domain, rest sourced from reference TRBV28 and TRBJ2-5, is DVKVTQSSRYLVKRTGEKVFLECVQDMDHENMFWYRQDPGLGLRLIYFSYDVKMKEKGDIPEGYSVSREKKERFSLILESASTNQTSMYLCASMWGVGGYQETQYFGPGTRLLVL.

The rearrangement links TRBV7-3 to TRBJ2-2; D call uncertain. Looked up from germline, CDR1 is SGHTA and CDR2 is FQGTGA. V was pared by 3 bases and J by 5 bases, with 4 bases between. The length of the CDR3 is 12 residues. The DNA for the CDR3 is TGTGCCAGCAGCTTGCGTACCGGGGAGCTGTTTTTT. It specifies CASSLRTGELFF.

The chain recombines TRBV10-3 with TRBJ2-5, with 7 bases matching TRBD2. This CDR3 region has 13 residues. Trimming took 6 bases from V and 5 from J; bases not matched to a gene: 6. Germline V gene data show CDR1 as ENHRY and CDR2 as SYGVKD. CDR3 sequence reads: CAIRETSFETQYF. CDR3 bases: TGTGCCATCAGGGAGACTAGCTTCGAGACCCAGTACTTC.

The chain carries TRBV5-1 and TRBJ1-1, with D uncertain. Germline values: CDR1 SGHRS, CDR2 YFSETQ. This CDR3 contains 16 residues. The V gene lost 0 bases and the J gene lost 3 bases, with 15 bases spanning the gap. The CDR3 reads CASSLDAEGIDTEAFF. The CDR3 DNA reads TGCGCCAGCAGCTTGGATGCAGAAGGGATTGACACTGAAGCTTTCTTT.

This chain uses TRBV6-6 with TRBJ2-5; D not resolved. The J call is uncertain, as TRBJ2-7 better fits the DNA end. Per the germline V gene, CDR1 is MNHNY and CDR2 is SVGAGI (reference sequence). The CDR3 loop spans 14 amino acids. The CDR3 sequence is CASSYTAIPYEQYF. In DNA, the CDR3 is TGTGCCAGCAGTTACACCGCTATACCCTACGAGCAGTACTTC.

This chain uses TRBV28 with TRBJ1-3, with D perhaps TRBD1 (6 bases). Germline CDR1 is MDHEN and CDR2 is SYDVKM. The V and J ends lost 3 bases and 6 bases respectively, with 12 bases between them. The CDR3 spans 14 residues. This chain's CDR3 is CASSLGGRLNTIYF. The CDR3 region has the DNA TGTGCCAGCAGTTTGGGGGGGCGCCTAAACACCATATATTTT.

This clone turned up a few times. The chain couples TRBV6-5 to TRBJ2-5; D is unclear. The CDR3 is 13 amino acids. Germline V gene sequence: CDR1 MNHEY, CDR2 SVGAGI. With 5 bases removed from V and 7 bases from J, the gap between germline ends came to 14 bases. Written as DNA, the CDR3 is TGTGCCAGCAGTCAAGACCGGGCGTTGACCCAGTACTTC. Its protein is CASSQDRALTQYF.

The chain couples TRBV4-1 to TRBJ1-2, with D possibly TRBD1 on 5 matching bases. Trimming left V 0 bases short and J 0 bases short, with 11 bases between. Germline assignment: CDR1 MGHRA and CDR2 YSYEKL. The length of the CDR3 is 16 residues. CDR3 nucleotide sequence: TGCGCCAGCAGCCAAGATCGGGGGACGACTAACTATGGCTACACCTTC. It codes for CASSQDRGTTNYGYTF.

The chain is built from TRBV6-6 and TRBJ2-5, with 10 nucleotides matching TRBD1. This CDR3 region has 16 residues. The ends lost 8 bases at V and 0 bases at J; junction bases unmatched: 9. Germline values: CDR1 MNHNY, CDR2 SVGAGI (reference sequence). The CDR3 DNA follows: TGTGCCAGCCATCCGGGACAGGGGCGGTACCAAGAGACCCAGTACTTC. It encodes CASHPGQGRYQETQYF.

V is TRBV6-1 and J is TRBJ1-3, with D uncertain. The CDR3 has 14 residues. Between the trimmed V and J ends, which lost 6 bases and 9 bases, there was a span of 18 bases. Germline loops: CDR1 MNHNS, CDR2 SASEGT. CDR3 coding DNA: TGTGCCAGCAGCCCGACGGGCCAAGGCGGCACCATATATTTT. This gives the protein CASSPTGQGGTIYF.

This clone was seen just once. The rearrangement links TRBV27 to TRBJ2-5; D not resolved. Germline V gene lookup returns CDR1 MNHEY and CDR2 SMNVEV (reference sequence). Trimming pared 5 bases from V and 4 bases from J, leaving 11 bases between. This CDR3 has 13 residues. CDR3 amino acids: CASSKRILETQYF. The CDR3 DNA reads TGTGCCAGCAGTAAACGAATACTAGAGACCCAGTACTTC.

Only a few counts were recorded for this clone. The chain employs TRBV6-1 and TRBJ1-5, with D perhaps TRBD1 (5 bases). Germline loops: CDR1 MNHNS, CDR2 SASEGT. V was clipped by 10 bases and J by 1 base, with 11 bases between them. CDR3 length equals 13 residues. The CDR3 DNA reads as TGTGCCACCGCCCGGGGGAGCAATCAGCCCCAGCATTTT. Its translation is CATARGSNQPQHF.

This rearrangement joins TRBV30 to TRBJ1-5, with 8 nucleotides matching TRBD1. The CDR3 consists of 14 residues. Germline CDR1 reads GTSNPN; CDR2 reads SVGIG (reference sequence). Trimming at V came to 0 bases and at J to 7 bases, leaving 5 bases not matched to a gene. The CDR3 loop reads CAWSVQGAQQPQHF. The CDR3 nucleotides read TGTGCCTGGAGTGTTCAGGGGGCGCAGCAGCCCCAGCATTTT.

The count of this clone is one. The rearrangement links TRBV7-9 to TRBJ2-3; perhaps TRBD1 as D (6 bases). V lost 1 base and J lost 9, with 11 bases in between. Germline V gene data show CDR1 as SEHNR and CDR2 as FQNEAQ (reference sequence). CDR3 length: 13 residues. CDR3 in DNA: TGTGCCAGCAGCTTAGAGGGGGAAATGACGCAGTATTTT. Amino acids: CASSLEGEMTQYF.

The chain employs TRBV18 and TRBJ1-1, with D possibly being TRBD1 (5 bases). Trimming removed 3 bases at V and 6 bases at J, with 11 bases between. Germline-derived CDR1 and CDR2 are KGHSH and LQKENI. The CDR3 has 13 residues. CDR3 nucleotides: TGTGCCAGCTCACCTTTGGGGCTCGCTGAAGCTTTCTTT. It codes for CASSPLGLAEAFF.

The chain combines TRBV14 with TRBJ2-5; TRBD1 aligns across 7 bases. Trimming removed 2 bases from V and 5 bases from J; junction bases left unmatched: 11. There are 16 residues in the CDR3. In germline, CDR1 is SGHDN, CDR2 FVKESK. DNA of the CDR3: TGTGCCAGCAGCCAAAGACAGGGTTGGGGAGCGGAGACCCAGTACTTC. Translation gives CASSQRQGWGAETQYF.

For this clone: Relative to the germline gene, one junction end is altered; a read error may explain this. The gene calls are TRBV2 and TRBJ2-7; 11 bases fit TRBD1. The germline V gene encodes CDR1 SNHLY and CDR2 FYNNEI. The CDR3 covers 14 residues. CDR3 DNA sequence: TGTGTCAGCAGTCTCGGGACAGGGGGCTACGAGCAGTACTTC. Residues: CVSSLGTGGYEQYF.

The rearrangement joins TRBV29-1 to TRBJ2-5; TRBD1 might be the D (5 bases). Deletions cut 6 bases from V and 7 bases from J, with 21 bases between. The CDR3 is 14 residues long. Germline V gives CDR1 SQVTM, CDR2 ANQGSEA. CDR3 bases: TGCAGCGTCGACGGGCAGGGTATAGCTGGGACCCAGTACTTC. It specifies CSVDGQGIAGTQYF.

The chain combines TRBV9 with TRBJ1-3; TRBD1 might be the D (6 bases). Germline lookup yields CDR1 SGDLS and CDR2 YYNGEE. V was clipped by 4 bases and J by 5 bases, with 13 bases between them. This CDR3 has 14 amino acids. CDR3 amino acids: CASSYDRSRNTIYF. The CDR3 bases are TGTGCCAGCAGCTACGACAGGTCGAGAAACACCATATATTTT.